A single sample is the source of the 29 T cell receptor beta chains below, sequenced in a study of Ad26.COV2.S vaccination and SARS-CoV-2 variants. Some clones are missing from TCRdb's copy, which holds only in-frame ones; the method was immunoSEQ multiplex PCR. The sample has some 340,000 clones, around four fifths seen once; the top ten hold around 2%. As for treatment: over 15 received Ad26.COV2.S at low or high dose, single or two shots; about 5 received placebo; per-sample allocation not given. The samples were gathered on day 63 after the first injection of vaccine or placebo. The input for sequencing was peripheral blood, taken in a trial of Ad26.COV2.S vaccine versus placebo. The receptors were gathered from a person aged 18-60 years who received the Ad26.COV2.S COVID-19 vaccine or a placebo.

This chain links TRBV15 with TRBJ1-2; 8 bases are a match to TRBD1. This CDR3 spans 18 amino acids. The J segment lost 2 bases and the V segment lost 1 base, leaving 12 bases of the junction unmatched. The germline gives CDR1 LNHNV, CDR2 YYDKDF (reference sequence). The CDR3 DNA reads TGTGCCACCAGCAGAGGAAGCAGGGGGCCCATCATGAACTATGGCTACACCTTC. As protein: CATSRGSRGPIMNYGYTF.

This clone was recorded once. V and J are TRBV19 and TRBJ2-7; TRBD1 agrees at 11 bases. With V trimmed by 5 bases and J by 3 bases, 6 bases remained unmatched. Germline assignment: CDR1 LNHDA and CDR2 SQIVND (reference sequence). CDR3 length: 15 residues. This CDR3 reads CASSSTGTGGYEQYF. The CDR3 nucleotides read TGTGCCAGTAGTTCCACCGGGACAGGGGGCTACGAGCAGTACTTC.

This clone was counted once. The CDR3 reads CASSPWRQVNSEAFF. The CDR3, as DNA: TGTGCCAGCAGCCCCTGGAGACAGGTTAACTCTGAAGCTTTCTTT. This rearrangement joins TRBV4-2 to TRBJ1-1; the D gene is possibly TRBD1 (6 bases). CDR1 and CDR2 from the germline V gene are LGHNA and YNFKEQ. Trimming left V 4 bases short and J 6 bases short, with 18 bases between. The CDR3 consists of 15 residues.

As for this clone: This sample also contains other DNA sequences that code for the same CDR3. This sequence joins TRBV28 and TRBJ1-2, with D possibly being TRBD1 (5 bases). V was clipped by 2 bases and J by 8 bases, with 9 bases between them. The CDR3 is 12 residues long. Germline V gives CDR1 MDHEN, CDR2 SYDVKM. As DNA, the CDR3 is TGTGCCAGCAGTTTAAGGGGTAGGGGCTACACCTTC. It translates to CASSLRGRGYTF.

This chain links TRBV19 with TRBJ1-1; 8 nucleotides match TRBD1. The CDR3 covers 16 residues. Germline-derived CDR1 and CDR2 are LNHDA and SQIVND (reference sequence). V lost 5 bases and J lost 2; bases outside the gene matches: 10. This CDR3 is CASSFSGTGLNTEAFF. The CDR3 DNA is TGTGCCAGTAGTTTCTCGGGGACAGGCCTTAACACTGAAGCTTTCTTT.

Regarding this clone: Within the sample, other DNA sequences also encode this same CDR3. V gene TRBV5-1 combines with J gene TRBJ2-7; 9 bases align to TRBD1. The CDR3 runs 14 residues. Looked up from germline, CDR1 is SGHRS and CDR2 is YFSETQ. V lost 3 bases and J lost 4; bases outside the gene matches: 5. The CDR3: CASSSGQGLYEQYF. Written as DNA, the CDR3 is TGCGCCAGCAGCTCGGGACAGGGTTTATACGAGCAGTACTTC.

The V gene is TRBV7-8, the J gene TRBJ2-1; 14 bases align to TRBD2. V dropped 4 bases and J dropped 7; count of bases not matched to a gene: 3. The CDR3 has 15 residues. CDR1 and CDR2 (germline): SGHVS, FQNEAQ. The chain's CDR3 is CASSSGTSGGNEQFF. The DNA for the CDR3 is TGTGCCAGCAGCTCCGGGACTAGCGGGGGAAATGAGCAGTTCTTC.

V is TRBV12-3 or TRBV12-4 and J is TRBJ2-2, with D possibly being TRBD2 (5 bases). V lost 1 base and J 10 bases, leaving 10 bases between the germline ends. The CDR3 covers 13 residues. CDR3 sequence reads: CASSLDGIKELFF. CDR3 DNA sequence: TGTGCCAGCAGTTTAGACGGGATTAAGGAGCTGTTTTTT.

The rearrangement links TRBV4-1 to TRBJ1-5; tentative D call: TRBD1 (5 bases). Trimming took 0 bases from V and 0 from J, leaving 12 bases between them. This CDR3 has 17 residues. Germline-derived CDR1 and CDR2 are MGHRA and YSYEKL. The CDR3 DNA reads as TGCGCCAGCAGCCAAGATCGGGGGGGACTTAGCAATCAGCCCCAGCATTTT. Its translation: CASSQDRGGLSNQPQHF.

This chain connects TRBV7-2 to TRBJ2-2, with 9 positions matching TRBD1. CDR3 length: 18 amino acids. Looked up from germline, CDR1 is SGHTA and CDR2 is FQGNSA. V shed 5 bases, J shed 3 bases, and the junction held 13 bases outside the gene matches. Written as DNA, the CDR3 is TGTGCCAGCAGCCCACCGCGTGGGGGACAGGGAGACACCGGGGAGCTGTTTTTT. Translating it yields CASSPPRGGQGDTGELFF.

The chain couples TRBV11-2 to TRBJ2-2; unclear D gene. This CDR3 contains 17 residues. The V gene's germline CDR1 is SGHAT and CDR2 FQNNGV. Between the trimmed V and J ends, which lost 3 bases and 4 bases, there was a span of 18 bases. The CDR3 coding sequence is TGTGCCAGCAGCTTTCCCCCGCCCATACCACCCACCGGGGAGCTGTTTTTT. Protein product: CASSFPPPIPPTGELFF.

The chain combines TRBV18 with TRBJ2-2; TRBD2 aligns across 8 bases. This CDR3 comprises 15 residues. The germline V gene encodes CDR1 KGHSH and CDR2 LQKENI. V dropped 5 bases and J dropped 4; count of bases not matched to a gene: 6. The CDR3 DNA reads TGTGCCAGCTCAACCTATAGCGGGGTCACCGGGGAGCTGTTTTTT. Translated: CASSTYSGVTGELFF.

The gene calls are TRBV4-1 and TRBJ1-2; D unresolved. Germline CDR1 is MGHRA and CDR2 is YSYEKL. V was shortened by 1 base and J by 5 bases, with 5 bases between the two germline ends. This CDR3 has 12 amino acids. The CDR3 region is CASSQADYGYTF. Here the CDR3 DNA reads TGCGCCAGCAGCCAAGCCGATTATGGCTACACCTTC.

The chain links TRBV12-3 or TRBV12-4 to TRBJ2-5; no clear D gene. V was clipped by 6 bases and J by 8 bases, with 16 bases between them. The CDR3 is 13 amino acids. The CDR3 DNA sequence: TGTGCCAGCAGCTCAGACTCAAGACGAACCCAGTACTTC. Translating it yields CASSSDSRRTQYF.

V gene TRBV28 combines with J gene TRBJ1-6; TRBD1 aligns across 7 bases. J was trimmed by 10 bases and V by 7 bases; bases with no gene match: 13. CDR3 length: 15 residues. Germline V gene sequence: CDR1 MDHEN, CDR2 SYDVKM. The CDR3 loop is CASNQGEVRESPLHF. CDR3 coding DNA: TGTGCCAGCAACCAGGGGGAAGTTAGGGAGTCACCCCTCCACTTT.

This clone came up a few times. V is TRBV23-1 and J is TRBJ1-5; weak D call: TRBD1 (5 bases). TRBV23-1 is noted as an ORF with a role that remains uncertain. There are 11 residues in the CDR3. V lost 9 bases, J lost 9 bases, and 12 bases lay in between. The CDR3 bases are TGCGCCAGAACGGACATTGGGCCCCAGCATTTT. Protein product: CARTDIGPQHF.

The rearrangement joins TRBV4-2 to TRBJ2-1; a weak D match, TRBD2 (7 bases). There are 16 residues in the CDR3. CDR1 LGHNA and CDR2 YNFKEQ come from the germline V gene. V was clipped by 1 base and J by 7 bases, with 17 bases between them. The CDR3 DNA reads TGTGCCAGCAGCCAAGTCCCGGGGGGCCATGTGAATGAGCAGTTCTTC. This sequence encodes CASSQVPGGHVNEQFF.

V usage is TRBV28 and J usage is TRBJ2-7; no definite D call. Germline CDR1 reads MDHEN; CDR2 reads SYDVKM. The CDR3 length is 14 residues. Trimming removed 2 bases from V and 2 bases from J, with 10 bases in between. CDR3 sequence: CASSLVHSPYEQYF. As DNA, the CDR3 is TGTGCCAGCAGTTTAGTCCACAGTCCCTACGAGCAGTACTTC.

V usage is TRBV6-5 and J usage is TRBJ1-5; D gene uncertain. Germline CDR1 is MNHEY and CDR2 is SVGAGI. Trimming shortened V by 6 bases and J by 2 bases, and 5 bases separated the two germline ends. This CDR3 comprises 12 residues. The CDR3 reads CASRLGNQPQHF. CDR3 coding DNA: TGTGCCAGCAGGTTGGGCAATCAGCCCCAGCATTTT.

The CDR3 coding sequence is TGTGCCATTCCGGGACGTTTCCCCTACGAGCAGTACTTC. Protein: CAIPGRFPYEQYF. The chain combines TRBV6-5 with TRBJ2-7; tentatively, D is TRBD1 or TRBD2 (5 bases each). The CDR3 length is 13 residues. Between the trimmed V and J ends, which lost 10 bases and 2 bases, there was a span of 15 bases. From germline, CDR1 is MNHEY and CDR2 SVGAGI.

The rearrangement links TRBV9 to TRBJ2-1; 8 positions match TRBD2. This CDR3 has 17 residues. Germline CDR1 reads SGDLS; CDR2 reads YYNGEE. Losses at the gene ends were 2 bases for V and 1 base for J; bases not matched to a gene: 8. CDR3 sequence (DNA): TGTGCCAGCAGCGTCGGAAGCGGGGGCATTTCCTACAATGAGCAGTTCTTC. Translating gives CASSVGSGGISYNEQFF.

The chain couples TRBV5-1 to TRBJ2-3; the D call may be TRBD1 or TRBD2 (6 bases each). Germline CDR1 and CDR2: SGHRS and YFSETQ. CDR3 size: 18 residues. Trimming removed 2 bases from V and 2 bases from J, with 21 bases in between. DNA of the CDR3: TGCGCCAGCAGCTTACGTGGGGGGCAAGCCTTGCACACAGATACGCAGTATTTT. It codes for CASSLRGGQALHTDTQYF.

CDR3 nucleotides: TGTGCCAGCACACTGGGCTCTGCCTTGAGGTACTTC. Translated, it gives CASTLGSALRYF. V is TRBV2 and J is TRBJ2-5; D uncertain. This CDR3 is built from 12 residues. V shed 7 bases and J shed 13 bases, with 19 bases lying between them. Germline loops: CDR1 SNHLY, CDR2 FYNNEI.

This clone was seen a handful of times. The J gene is TRBJ2-2, the V gene TRBV6-2 or TRBV6-3; TRBD2 aligns across 12 bases. The V and J ends lost 5 bases and 3 bases, in that order; junction bases with no gene match: 10. The CDR3 loop spans 18 amino acids. Germline V gene data show CDR1 as MNHEY and CDR2 as SVGEGT. CDR3 region: CASSLRLAGAGDTGELFF. DNA of the CDR3: TGTGCCAGCAGTCTACGACTAGCGGGGGCCGGGGACACCGGGGAGCTGTTTTTT.

This clone came up many times. V gene TRBV9 combines with J gene TRBJ1-2; perhaps TRBD1 as D (6 bases). The V end was cut by 5 bases, the J end by 5 bases, with 16 bases between. CDR3 length: 14 amino acids. The germline V gene encodes CDR1 SGDLS and CDR2 YYNGEE. The CDR3 reads CASSGQTPRYGYTF. The DNA for the CDR3 is TGTGCCAGCAGTGGACAGACGCCTAGGTATGGCTACACCTTC.

The chain carries TRBV2 and TRBJ1-6; 11 nucleotides align to TRBD1. Germline lookup yields CDR1 SNHLY and CDR2 FYNNEI. J was trimmed by 8 bases and V by 6 bases; bases with no gene match: 3. This CDR3 is built from 14 residues. The CDR3 region has the DNA TGTGCCAGCAGGGTGGGACAGGGGGATTCACCCCTCCACTTT. Its translation: CASRVGQGDSPLHF.

This clone was observed once. V usage is TRBV5-6 and J usage is TRBJ2-3, with D possibly matching TRBD1 (6 bases). Germline V gene data show CDR1 as SGHDT and CDR2 as YYEEEE. The V gene lost 6 bases and the J gene lost 5 bases, with 16 bases spanning the gap. The CDR3 is 14 amino acids. CDR3 coding DNA: TGTGCCAGCACCATACAGGGTTCCGGAGATACGCAGTATTTT. This sequence encodes CASTIQGSGDTQYF.

This chain uses TRBV3-1 (or the pseudogene TRBV3-2) with TRBJ1-5; D gene unclear. Germline V gene data show CDR1 as LGHDT and CDR2 as YNNKEL (reference sequence). The CDR3 sequence is 15 residues long. V dropped 0 bases and J dropped 7 bases, with 13 bases sitting between them. This chain's CDR3 is CASSQDPGEGQPQHF. CDR3 sequence (DNA): TGTGCCAGCAGCCAAGATCCTGGGGAGGGACAGCCCCAGCATTTT.

The chain recombines TRBV18 with TRBJ2-7, with 9 bases fitting TRBD1. Germline trimming cut 3 bases from V and 6 bases from J; bases unmatched to any gene: 6. This CDR3 region has 14 residues. Per the germline V gene, CDR1 is KGHSH and CDR2 is LQKENI. Here the CDR3 reads CASSPADRGLEQYF. DNA for the CDR3: TGTGCCAGCTCACCCGCGGACAGGGGCCTCGAGCAGTACTTC.